This is a list of T cell receptor beta chains from one sample in a study of response to subunit inactivated influenza vaccine. From the RT-PCR reads, TCRdb called clonotypes with MiXCR, one entry per CDR3 protein. The sample comprises 800,000 or so distinct CDR3 sequences, around 21% of which are singletons, and 10% rests with the top ten. The sample here was PBMCs from blood, taken about 5 days after vaccination. These receptors all stem from a middle-aged man who received an inactivated influenza vaccine. Both conserved end residues are part of each CDR3. Each record gives: V gene, D gene, clone size, J gene, CDR3 protein, CDR3 DNA. D genes are given only for firm matches. Clone size appears in some rows only: once, few, many, or a class for an expanded clone.

>TRBV7-9|TRBD1|few|TRBJ2-3
CASSSRTGGTDTQYF
TGTGCCAGCAGCTCAAGGACAGGGGGCACAGATACGCAGTATTTT
>TRBV6-1|.|many|TRBJ2-1
CASGGRESYNEQFF
TGTGCCAGCGGGGGGCGGGAGTCCTACAATGAGCAGTTCTTC
>TRBV20-1|.|.|TRBJ2-6
CSARGQEKVSGANVLTF
TGCAGTGCTAGAGGGCAGGAAAAGGTCTCTGGGGCCAACGTCCTGACTTTC
>TRBV14|.|.|TRBJ2-1
CASSQAQNYNEQFF
TGTGCCAGCAGCCAAGCCCAGAATTACAATGAGCAGTTCTTC
>TRBV28|TRBD2|.|TRBJ2-1
CASSLGTRQQFF
TGTGCCAGCAGTTTAGGGACTAGACAGCAGTTCTTC
>TRBV4-1|TRBD1|.|TRBJ1-5
CASSPSPPTGGYQPQHF
TGCGCCAGCAGCCCCTCGCCCCCGACAGGGGGCTATCAGCCCCAGCATTTT
>TRBV5-1|TRBD1|few|TRBJ2-3
CASSWTGDTDTQYF
TGCGCCAGCAGCTGGACAGGGGACACAGATACGCAGTATTTT
>TRBV5-1|.|few|TRBJ2-1
CASSLVGAREQFF
TGCGCCAGCAGCTTGGTAGGGGCCCGTGAGCAGTTCTTC
>TRBV6-5|.|.|TRBJ1-1
CASSYSGTSEAFF
TGTGCCAGCAGTTACTCCGGGACCTCTGAAGCTTTCTTT
>TRBV12-3/TRBV12-4|.|once|TRBJ2-2
CASSLNRLSTGELFF
TGTGCCAGCAGTTTAAACAGGTTAAGCACCGGGGAGCTGTTTTTT
>TRBV5-1|.|few|TRBJ1-2
CASSLVDGGEYGYTF
TGCGCCAGCAGCTTGGTTGACGGGGGCGAATATGGCTACACCTTC
>TRBV29-1|TRBD2|few|TRBJ2-5
CSVAGLARETQYF
TGCAGCGTTGCGGGACTAGCGAGAGAGACCCAGTACTTC
>TRBV20-1|.|.|TRBJ2-5
CSVQRGRGWETQYF
TGCAGTGTTCAGAGAGGCCGGGGTTGGGAGACCCAGTACTTC
>TRBV7-3|.|.|TRBJ1-2
CASSHGEQLNLTF
TGTGCCAGCAGCCATGGGGAACAGCTAAATTTAACCTTC
>TRBV3-1|.|few|TRBJ1-5
CASSQSLHQPQHF
TGTGCCAGCAGCCAGTCCCTTCATCAGCCCCAGCATTTT
>TRBV12-3/TRBV12-4|.|.|TRBJ1-1
CASSTSDRKGYEAFF
TGTGCCAGCAGTACATCGGACAGAAAGGGATATGAAGCTTTCTTT
>TRBV5-6|.|.|TRBJ2-3
CASSGVIPTDTQYF
TGTGCCAGCAGCGGGGTAATCCCCACAGATACGCAGTATTTT
>TRBV20-1|TRBD1|.|TRBJ2-5
CSASPGTGAETQYF
TGCAGTGCTAGTCCCGGGACAGGGGCTGAGACCCAGTACTTC
>TRBV20-1|TRBD2|few|TRBJ2-1
CSAITGTSSYNEQFF
TGCAGTGCGATTACCGGGACTAGTTCCTACAATGAGCAGTTCTTC
>TRBV6-5|.|few|TRBJ2-3
CASSHVSSRRTDTQYF
TGTGCCAGCAGTCACGTTTCGTCCAGGCGGACGGATACGCAGTATTTT
>TRBV6-1|TRBD2|few|TRBJ2-7
CASSRGLAGGPGEQYF
TGTGCCAGCAGTCGTGGACTAGCGGGAGGGCCTGGGGAGCAGTACTTC
>TRBV29-1|.|.|TRBJ2-3
CSVEEESSF
TGCAGCGTTGAAGAGGAGAGTTCGTTT
>TRBV5-1|TRBD1|.|TRBJ2-1
CASSLVDRGFNEQFF
TGCGCCAGCAGCTTGGTCGACAGGGGCTTTAATGAGCAGTTCTTC
>TRBV6-5|.|once|TRBJ1-5
CASSYYDSSQPQHF
TGTGCCAGCAGTTACTACGACAGTTCACAGCCCCAGCATTTT
>TRBV7-2|.|few|TRBJ2-7
CASRRTESSYEQYF
TGTGCCAGCAGACGGACAGAGAGCTCCTACGAGCAGTACTTC
>TRBV15|TRBD2|few|TRBJ2-7
CATSGGGSSFGEQYF
TGTGCCACCAGCGGCGGGGGTTCCTCCTTTGGGGAGCAGTACTTC